This entry lists 10 T cell receptor beta chains sequenced from one sample in a study of blood T cell repertoires in COVID-19. TCRdb keeps only in-frame clones here, not all; method: immunoSEQ multiplex PCR. Of 90,000 to 150,000 clones listed, approximately 81% are singletons. Sequencing input: peripheral blood. The receptors derive from a woman older than 75 with acute or convalescent COVID-19.

The sample holds a few counts of this clone. The CDR3 spells CASSFRTGGNYGYTF. The CDR3, as DNA: TGTGCCAGCAGTTTCAGGACAGGGGGCAACTATGGCTACACCTTC. The chain combines TRBV6-5 with TRBJ1-2, with 11 bases aligning to TRBD1. Germline loops: CDR1 MNHEY, CDR2 SVGAGI. Trimming took 4 bases from V and 2 from J; bases not matched to a gene: 3. This CDR3 has 15 residues.

A word on this clone: Distinct nucleotide sequences in the sample also encode this CDR3. The chain recombines TRBV5-4 with TRBJ2-7; TRBD2 matches at 11 bases. The V gene end was trimmed by 1 base and the J gene end by 0 bases; junction bases not matched to a gene: 0. Germline loops: CDR1 SGHNT, CDR2 YYREEE (reference sequence). This CDR3 is built from 15 residues. CDR3 DNA: TGTGCCAGCAGCTTGACTAGCGGGAGCTCCTACGAGCAGTACTTC. Its translation: CASSLTSGSSYEQYF. The full variable domain, rest sourced from reference TRBV5-4 and TRBJ2-7, is ETGVTQSPTHLIKTRGQQVTLRCSSQSGHNTVSWYQQALGQGPQFIFQYYREEENGRGNFPPRFSGLQFPNYSSELNVNALELDDSALYLCASSLTSGSSYEQYFGPGTRLTVT.

The chain couples TRBV27 to TRBJ2-7; 10 bases line up with TRBD1. Unmatched junction bases numbered 10, after V lost 5 bases and J lost 0 bases. The germline CDR1 and CDR2 sequences are MNHEY and SMNVEV (reference sequence). The CDR3 totals 17 residues. In nucleotides, the CDR3 is TGTGCCAGCAGTAAAGGGGACAGGGGTTGGAGCTCCTACGAGCAGTACTTC. Protein product: CASSKGDRGWSSYEQYF.

V usage is TRBV28 and J usage is TRBJ1-3, with 7 bases aligning to TRBD1. The CDR3 totals 16 residues. Germline V CDR1 and CDR2: MDHEN, SYDVKM. The ends lost 6 bases at V and 2 bases at J; junction bases unmatched: 10. The chain's CDR3 is CASSRRIQGAGNTIYF. The DNA for the CDR3 is TGTGCCAGCAGCCGCCGAATTCAGGGGGCTGGAAACACCATATATTTT.

This clone is a singleton in its sample. V and J are TRBV7-3 and TRBJ2-3; D perhaps matches TRBD2 (6 bases). This CDR3 has 15 residues. Per the germline V gene, CDR1 is SGHTA and CDR2 is FQGTGA. Between the trimmed V and J ends, which lost 3 bases and 4 bases, there was a span of 14 bases. The CDR3 protein is CASSFAGQDSDTQYF. CDR3 nucleotide sequence: TGTGCCAGCAGCTTTGCGGGGCAGGATTCAGATACGCAGTATTTT.

The J gene is TRBJ1-1, the V gene TRBV28; 7 bases line up with TRBD1. This CDR3 has 14 residues. The trim removed 6 bases at V and 1 base at J, leaving 5 bases unmatched. Germline V lookup: CDR1 MDHEN, CDR2 SYDVKM. This chain's CDR3 is CASSQQGPNTEAFF. The DNA for the CDR3 is TGTGCCAGCAGCCAACAGGGGCCGAACACTGAAGCTTTCTTT.

This clone was found once. The chain couples TRBV5-5 to TRBJ1-1, with D maybe TRBD1 (6 bases). Trimming removed 0 bases from V and 6 bases from J, with 15 bases in between. In germline, CDR1 is SGHKS, CDR2 YYEKEE (reference sequence). The CDR3 runs 15 residues. CDR3 DNA sequence: TGTGCCAGCAGCTTGGTCGCGGGGGCGCCACCTGAAGCTTTCTTT. Translation gives CASSLVAGAPPEAFF.

This rearrangement joins TRBV6-5 to TRBJ2-6; D is unclear. Germline V gene data show CDR1 as MNHEY and CDR2 as SVGAGI. The V end lost 6 bases, the J end lost 0 bases, and 9 bases lay between the germline ends. CDR3 size: 15 residues. CDR3 DNA: TGTGCCAGCAGGCTTCAGAACTCTGGGGCCAACGTCCTGACTTTC. Its protein product is CASRLQNSGANVLTF.

This chain connects TRBV6-5 to TRBJ2-1; 10 bases align to TRBD2. The V gene's germline CDR1 is MNHEY and CDR2 SVGAGI. The CDR3 is made up of 15 amino acids. J lost 8 bases, V lost 7 bases, and 11 bases had no gene match. The CDR3 nucleotides are TGTGCCAGCACCACAACTAGCGGGAATAAGTATGAGCAGTTCTTC. Residues: CASTTTSGNKYEQFF.

This clone was observed a handful of times. The chain recombines TRBV11-2 with TRBJ1-3, with 10 positions matching TRBD1. CDR1 and CDR2 (germline): SGHAT, FQNNGV. The CDR3 spans 17 residues. V was clipped by 5 bases and J by 1 base; unmatched bases: 8. CDR3: CASSRDRGRGSGNTIYF. CDR3 coding DNA: TGTGCCAGCAGCCGGGACAGGGGAAGGGGATCTGGAAACACCATATATTTT.